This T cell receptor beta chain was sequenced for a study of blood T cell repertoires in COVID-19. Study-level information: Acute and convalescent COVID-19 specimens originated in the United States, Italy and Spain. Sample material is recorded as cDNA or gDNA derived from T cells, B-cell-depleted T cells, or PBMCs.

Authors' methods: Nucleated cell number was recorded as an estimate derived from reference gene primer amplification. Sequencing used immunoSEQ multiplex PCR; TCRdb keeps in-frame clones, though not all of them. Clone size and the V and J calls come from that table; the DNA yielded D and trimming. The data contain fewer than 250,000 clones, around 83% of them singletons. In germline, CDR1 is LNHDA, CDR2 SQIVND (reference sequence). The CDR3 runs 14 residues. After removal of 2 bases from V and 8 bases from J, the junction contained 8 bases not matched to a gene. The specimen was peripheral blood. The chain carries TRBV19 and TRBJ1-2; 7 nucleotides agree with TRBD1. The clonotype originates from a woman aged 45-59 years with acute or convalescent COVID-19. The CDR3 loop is CASSIMERQGGYTF. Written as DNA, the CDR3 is TGTGCCAGTAGTATAATGGAGCGACAGGGAGGCTACACCTTC. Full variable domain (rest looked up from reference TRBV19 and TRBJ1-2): DGGITQSPKYLFRKEGQNVTLSCEQNLNHDAMYWYRQDPGQGLRLIYYSQIVNDFQKGDIAEGYSVSREKKESFPLTVTSAQKNPTAFYLCASSIMERQGGYTFGSGTRLTVV.